Below are 30 T cell receptor beta chains sequenced from a single sample in a study of cytomegalovirus exposure and HLA in healthy donors. PCR involved 60 Vbeta and 13 Jbeta primers. Profiled with immunoSEQ multiplex PCR; TCRdb holds only in-frame clones, not every one. The sample has about 160,000 clones; about 71% are singletons. Sequencing was done on a sample of PBMCs. The receptor source for this set is a man aged 50 or older in good health and CMV-seronegative.

J is TRBJ1-4 and V is TRBV27; no clear D gene. The CDR3 loop spans 15 amino acids. The germline gives CDR1 MNHEY, CDR2 SMNVEV (reference sequence). The V gene lost 4 bases and the J gene lost 7 bases, with 16 bases spanning the gap. The CDR3 DNA reads TGTGCCAGCAGTTCGCTCGGAGGGCCCGTTGAAAAACTGTTTTTT. Protein: CASSSLGGPVEKLFF.

CDR3 bases: TGTGCCAGCAGTGAAGCTACGGTCTCCTACGAGCAGTACTTC. Translating gives CASSEATVSYEQYF. The genes are TRBV2 and TRBJ2-7; D not resolved. The CDR3 is 14 amino acids. Trimming removed 0 bases from V and 0 bases from J, with 6 bases in between. Per germline, CDR1 SNHLY and CDR2 FYNNEI.

The gene calls are TRBV27 and TRBJ2-7, with D uncertain. Trimming removed 6 bases at V and 2 bases at J, with 14 bases between. CDR3 size: 14 residues. The germline gives CDR1 MNHEY, CDR2 SMNVEV (reference sequence). CDR3 amino acids: CASSRELEPYEQYF. The CDR3, as DNA: TGTGCCAGCAGCCGAGAATTGGAGCCCTACGAGCAGTACTTC.

The chain recombines TRBV9 with TRBJ1-1, with 9 bases fitting TRBD1. The CDR3 spans 15 residues. V lost 3 bases to trimming and J lost 0 bases; unmatched junction nucleotides: 3. Germline V lookup: CDR1 SGDLS, CDR2 YYNGEE. The CDR3 loop reads CASSEGQGMNTEAFF. CDR3 nucleotide sequence: TGTGCCAGCAGCGAGGGACAGGGCATGAACACTGAAGCTTTCTTT. The full variable domain, rest sourced from reference TRBV9 and TRBJ1-1, is DSGVTQTPKHLITATGQRVTLRCSPRSGDLSVYWYQQSLDQGLQFLIQYYNGEERAKGNILERFSAQQFPDLHSELNLSSLELGDSALYFCASSEGQGMNTEAFFGQGTRLTVV.

This clone is a singleton in its sample. The chain combines TRBV11-1 with TRBJ1-1; TRBD1 matches 9 bases. Germline CDR1 reads SGHAT; CDR2 reads FQDESV (reference sequence). The CDR3 length is 15 residues. V lost 6 bases and J lost 4; bases outside the gene matches: 9. CDR3 residues: CASRDRDRVATEAFF. As DNA, the CDR3 is TGTGCCAGCAGAGACCGGGACAGGGTGGCCACTGAAGCTTTCTTT.

The CDR3 DNA is TGTGCCAGCAGTTATAGCGGCGGGGGCACAGATACGCAGTATTTT. It codes for CASSYSGGGTDTQYF. V usage is TRBV6-6 and J usage is TRBJ2-3; tentative D call: TRBD2 (6 bases). Germline lookup yields CDR1 MNHNY and CDR2 SVGAGI (reference sequence). The CDR3 has 15 amino acids. The V end was cut by 3 bases, the J end by 1 base, with 11 bases between.

This chain's CDR3 is CASSFGQEETQYF. In DNA, the CDR3 is TGCGCCAGCAGCTTCGGACAGGAAGAGACCCAGTACTTC. The V gene is TRBV5-1, the J gene TRBJ2-5, with 7 bases aligning to TRBD1. V gave up 2 bases and J gave up 3 bases; unmatched junction bases: 1. Germline values: CDR1 SGHRS, CDR2 YFSETQ. The CDR3 consists of 13 residues.

This chain uses TRBV28 with TRBJ1-2; D might be TRBD1 (6 bases). V lost 5 bases and J 2 bases, leaving 9 bases between the germline ends. This CDR3 contains 13 residues. Germline V CDR1 and CDR2: MDHEN, SYDVKM. CDR3 bases: TGTGCCAGCAGTACAGGGCCCAACTATGGCTACACCTTC. Protein: CASSTGPNYGYTF.

The rearrangement uses TRBV6-1 and TRBJ2-3; 7 bases match TRBD1. The ends lost 3 bases at V and 6 bases at J; junction bases unmatched: 12. This CDR3 has 16 residues. Germline V lookup: CDR1 MNHNS, CDR2 SASEGT. The CDR3 region has the DNA TGTGCCAGCAGTGATATATTTGGTAGGACAGGCGATACGCAGTATTTT. It translates to CASSDIFGRTGDTQYF.

The V gene is TRBV7-9, the J gene TRBJ2-7; possibly TRBD1 for D (5 bases). Germline V gives CDR1 SEHNR, CDR2 FQNEAQ (reference sequence). Trimming stripped 5 bases from V and 6 bases from J, with 23 bases between. The CDR3 totals 16 residues. CDR3 sequence reads: CASSLEPFRVGSEQYF. The CDR3 DNA reads as TGTGCCAGCAGCCTTGAGCCATTCAGGGTGGGATCCGAGCAGTACTTC.

V is TRBV7-8 and J is TRBJ1-3, with 7 positions matching TRBD1. The germline CDR1 and CDR2 sequences are SGHVS and FQNEAQ. The CDR3 has 16 residues. The trim removed 0 bases at V and 4 bases at J, leaving 6 bases unmatched. The CDR3 region is CASSLAEGGNGNTIYF. The CDR3 DNA reads TGTGCCAGCAGCTTAGCTGAAGGGGGCAACGGAAACACCATATATTTT.

This chain links TRBV7-6 with TRBJ1-1; D unresolved. This CDR3 has 13 residues. CDR1 and CDR2 (germline): SGHVS, FNYEAQ. V dropped 1 base and J dropped 5 bases, with 8 bases sitting between them. CDR3 nucleotides: TGTGCCAGCAGCTTAGAGAGAGGGACTGAAGCTTTCTTT. Translation: CASSLERGTEAFF. Full variable domain (outside the CDR3, taken from reference TRBV7-6 and TRBJ1-1): GAGVSQSPRYKVTKRGQDVALRCDPISGHVSLYWYRQALGQGPEFLTYFNYEAQQDKSGLPNDRFSAERPEGSISTLTIQRTEQRDSAMYRCASSLERGTEAFFGQGTRLTVV.

This chain uses TRBV5-1 with TRBJ1-3, with D possibly matching TRBD1 (6 bases). CDR3 length: 16 amino acids. With 3 bases removed from V and 3 bases from J, the gap between germline ends came to 16 bases. CDR1 is SGHRS and CDR2 is YFSETQ in the germline V gene. The CDR3 DNA follows: TGCGCCAGCAGCTCTGGGGGCCAGTCGAGTGGAAACACCATATATTTT. The encoded protein is CASSSGGQSSGNTIYF.

The chain combines TRBV6-5 with TRBJ1-2; 8 positions agree with TRBD1. Germline V gene data show CDR1 as MNHEY and CDR2 as SVGAGI. V was pared by 4 bases and J by 4 bases, with 5 bases of the junction left unmatched. The CDR3 length is 14 residues. CDR3 sequence (DNA): TGTGCCAGCAGTTCCCCCGGGACAGGCTATGGCTACACCTTC. It yields the protein CASSSPGTGYGYTF.

V is TRBV9 and J is TRBJ2-3, with 7 nucleotides matching TRBD1. The CDR3 has 15 amino acids. V shed 0 bases, J shed 4 bases, and the junction held 5 bases outside the gene matches. Germline CDR1 SGDLS, CDR2 YYNGEE. The chain's CDR3 is CASSVDGQAPDTQYF. CDR3 nucleotides: TGTGCCAGCAGCGTAGATGGACAGGCACCAGATACGCAGTATTTT. The complete variable domain, with remaining parts taken from reference TRBV9 and TRBJ2-3, reads DSGVTQTPKHLITATGQRVTLRCSPRSGDLSVYWYQQSLDQGLQFLIQYYNGEERAKGNILERFSAQQFPDLHSELNLSSLELGDSALYFCASSVDGQAPDTQYFGPGTRLTVL.

The chain joins TRBV11-3 to TRBJ2-5; D is unclear. There are 14 residues in the CDR3. Trimming took 1 base from V and 5 from J, leaving 11 bases between them. From germline, CDR1 is SGHNT and CDR2 YENEEA. The CDR3 sequence: CASSLASNAETQYF. The CDR3 DNA is TGTGCCAGCAGCTTAGCGTCCAATGCGGAGACCCAGTACTTC.

The V call is TRBV16, the J call TRBJ2-5; 10 nucleotides agree with TRBD2. V gave up 3 bases and J gave up 1 base; unmatched junction bases: 5. Looked up from germline, CDR1 is KGHSY and CDR2 is FQNENV. The CDR3 is 16 residues long. The chain's CDR3 is CASSHRLAGGQETQYF. In DNA, the CDR3 is TGTGCCAGCAGCCACCGGTTAGCGGGGGGCCAAGAGACCCAGTACTTC.

The rearrangement joins TRBV27 to TRBJ2-1; TRBD2 agrees at 12 bases. CDR3 length: 16 residues. The trim removed 2 bases at V and 4 bases at J, leaving 3 bases unmatched. Germline CDR1 is MNHEY and CDR2 is SMNVEV (reference sequence). This CDR3 reads CASSLLAGGPYNEQFF. The CDR3 DNA is TGTGCCAGCAGTTTACTAGCGGGGGGGCCGTACAATGAGCAGTTCTTC.

This clone has more than one count but fewer than ten. The CDR3 reads CASSLWNGGRTEAFF. The CDR3 DNA follows: TGTGCCAGCAGCTTATGGAACGGGGGTCGCACTGAAGCTTTCTTT. The chain is built from TRBV11-2 and TRBJ1-1, with D possibly being TRBD1 (5 bases). Germline assignment: CDR1 SGHAT and CDR2 FQNNGV. Deletions cut 2 bases from V and 4 bases from J, with 14 bases between. The CDR3 has 15 residues.

The chain combines TRBV27 with TRBJ2-7; D perhaps matches TRBD2 (7 bases). CDR1 is MNHEY, CDR2 SMNVEV, per germline (reference sequence). The CDR3 covers 14 residues. Trimming took 10 bases from V and 3 from J, leaving 19 bases between them. The CDR3, as DNA: TGTGCCACCCGAGGGGCGGGGGCCATCTACGAGCAGTACTTC. Residues: CATRGAGAIYEQYF.

The CDR3 DNA is TGTGCCAGCAACTCAGGGGCCTTTGAAGCTTTCTTT. Translation: CASNSGAFEAFF. The V gene is TRBV7-9, the J gene TRBJ1-1; perhaps TRBD1 as D (6 bases). CDR1 is SEHNR, CDR2 FQNEAQ, per germline (reference sequence). The CDR3 covers 12 residues. V was trimmed by 7 bases and J by 7 bases, leaving 13 bases between them.

The V and J genes are TRBV2 and TRBJ1-5; D ambiguous. The ends were cut back, 7 bases at V and 1 base at J, with 14 bases in the middle. This CDR3 contains 15 residues. The germline V gene has CDR1 SNHLY and CDR2 FYNNEI. The CDR3 coding sequence is TGTGCCAGCACGGGGAGGGCTGTGAGCAATCAGCCCCAGCATTTT. This encodes CASTGRAVSNQPQHF.

This clone was seen once. The chain employs TRBV6-7 and TRBJ2-3, with D perhaps matching TRBD1 (6 bases). TRBV6-7 is sorted into the ORF group, with uncertain function. The CDR3 has 14 residues. Trimming pared 6 bases from V and 0 bases from J, leaving 10 bases between. As DNA, the CDR3 is TGTGCCAGCAGGAACAGGGAAAGCACAGATACGCAGTATTTT. Translation gives CASRNRESTDTQYF.

V is TRBV7-3 and J is TRBJ1-1, with D uncertain. In germline, CDR1 is SGHTA, CDR2 FQGTGA. The CDR3 loop spans 13 amino acids. Trimming took 2 bases from V and 0 from J, leaving 4 bases between them. The CDR3 nucleotides read TGTGCCAGCAGCTTATCAGTGAACACTGAAGCTTTCTTT. Amino acid sequence: CASSLSVNTEAFF.

The chain combines TRBV9 with TRBJ2-3; 7 positions agree with TRBD1. V dropped 4 bases and J dropped 0; count of bases not matched to a gene: 8. Per the germline V gene, CDR1 is SGDLS and CDR2 is YYNGEE. The CDR3 spans 16 residues. CDR3 coding DNA: TGTGCCAGCAGCCTCTTTGGACAGGTTAGCACAGATACGCAGTATTTT. It codes for CASSLFGQVSTDTQYF.

The chain has TRBV11-2 and TRBJ2-7; 7 nucleotides match TRBD1. This CDR3 contains 15 residues. In germline, CDR1 is SGHAT, CDR2 FQNNGV. Trimming removed 1 base from V and 3 bases from J; junction bases left unmatched: 6. The DNA of the CDR3 is TGTGCCAGCAGCTTAGCAAATCACAGGGGCTACGAGCAGTACTTC. The encoded protein is CASSLANHRGYEQYF.

A remark on this clone: The same CDR3 arises from other DNA sequences in this sample as well. The genes are TRBV6-1 and TRBJ2-3, with D tentatively TRBD2 (6 bases). Germline CDR1 MNHNS, CDR2 SASEGT. V lost 0 bases and J 8 bases, leaving 6 bases between the germline ends. This CDR3 is built from 12 residues. This CDR3 is CASSEAGGTQYF. In DNA form, the CDR3 reads TGTGCCAGCAGTGAAGCGGGGGGTACGCAGTATTTT.

V gene TRBV7-3 combines with J gene TRBJ2-3; 7 bases fit TRBD1. Germline trimming cut 5 bases from V and 2 bases from J; bases unmatched to any gene: 4. Germline lookup yields CDR1 SGHTA and CDR2 FQGTGA. The CDR3 loop spans 14 amino acids. The DNA of the CDR3 is TGTGCCAGCAGCCCCGGGACAGTCACAGATACGCAGTATTTT. Protein product: CASSPGTVTDTQYF.

The V and J genes are TRBV6-1 and TRBJ2-5, with D perhaps TRBD1 (6 bases). The germline V gene encodes CDR1 MNHNS and CDR2 SASEGT. V lost 6 bases and J 2 bases, leaving 19 bases between the germline ends. The CDR3 runs 16 residues. CDR3 DNA: TGTGCCAGCAGCGAACCAAGGGGACAAGCTCAAGAGACCCAGTACTTC. This gives the protein CASSEPRGQAQETQYF.

The rearrangement uses TRBV11-3 and TRBJ2-5, with 7 positions matching TRBD2. The ends lost 2 bases at V and 7 bases at J; junction bases unmatched: 7. Germline CDR1 and CDR2: SGHNT and YENEEA. The CDR3 has 14 amino acids. The chain's CDR3 is CASSLREGALTQYF. The CDR3, as DNA: TGTGCCAGCAGCTTAAGGGAGGGAGCGCTGACCCAGTACTTC.